The 26 T cell receptor beta chains given below trace back to one sample, sequenced in a study of T cell responses to AZD1222 COVID-19 vaccine. Profiled with immunoSEQ multiplex PCR; TCRdb holds only in-frame clones, not every one. The sample has 86,000 or so clones; 88% are singletons. This specimen was peripheral blood, taken 28 days after the second AZD1222 dose. These receptors were collected from an adult who received the AZD1222 COVID-19 vaccine.

The chain joins TRBV2 to TRBJ1-2, with 9 bases aligning to TRBD1. This CDR3 comprises 13 residues. V shed 7 bases, J shed 7 bases, and the junction held 7 bases outside the gene matches. Looked up from germline, CDR1 is SNHLY and CDR2 is FYNNEI. DNA of the CDR3: TGTGCCAGCAAGGGACAGGGAGTGGGTGGCTACACCTTC. Translation: CASKGQGVGGYTF.

On this clone itself: The junction does not match germline at one end; this may be a read error. The chain has TRBV19 and TRBJ2-1; no clear D. Germline CDR1 and CDR2: LNHDA and SQIVND (reference sequence). This CDR3 spans 15 amino acids. CDR3 coding DNA: TGTGCCAGTAGAATAGGTGTTAGCTCCTACAATGAGCAGTTCTTC. This gives the protein CASRIGVSSYNEQFF.

In the case of this clone: This same CDR3 is encoded by further DNA sequences in the sample. The CDR3 nucleotides read TGTGCCAGCAGCTTAGGTGTGAACAATGAGCAGTTCTTC. It specifies CASSLGVNNEQFF. The chain links TRBV11-1 to TRBJ2-1; D not certain. V was cut by 1 base and J by 5 bases, with 6 bases left in between. The CDR3 is 13 residues long. The germline CDR1 and CDR2 sequences are SGHAT and FQDESV (reference sequence).

The chain joins TRBV12-5 to TRBJ2-1; unclear D gene. The CDR3 totals 12 residues. Between the trimmed V and J ends, which lost 6 bases and 6 bases, there was a span of 9 bases. CDR1 and CDR2 (germline): LGHNT, FRNRAP. The CDR3 DNA sequence: TGTGCTAGTGGCCAAACTCCCAATGAGCAGTTCTTC. This sequence encodes CASGQTPNEQFF.

V is TRBV27 and J is TRBJ2-7, with 9 bases lining up with TRBD1. The CDR3 sequence is 15 residues long. Per the germline V gene, CDR1 is MNHEY and CDR2 is SMNVEV (reference sequence). The V and J ends lost 4 bases and 3 bases, in that order; junction bases with no gene match: 7. The CDR3 DNA follows: TGTGCCAGCAGTTCCCCCGGGGGACAGGGCTACGAGCAGTACTTC. The encoded protein is CASSSPGGQGYEQYF.

The V call is TRBV29-1, the J call TRBJ1-4, with D unresolved. CDR3 size: 14 residues. The V end was cut by 6 bases, the J end by 1 base, with 12 bases between. Germline V lookup: CDR1 SQVTM, CDR2 ANQGSEA. CDR3 DNA sequence: TGCAGCGTCCGAAGAACGGTAACTAATGAAAAACTGTTTTTT. Translating gives CSVRRTVTNEKLFF.

The V and J genes are TRBV4-2 and TRBJ2-1; TRBD2 is a possible D gene (6 bases). This CDR3 is 15 amino acids long. The V and J ends lost 3 bases and 3 bases respectively, with 12 bases between them. Germline values: CDR1 LGHNA, CDR2 YNFKEQ. CDR3 sequence reads: CASSQASAYYNEQFF. The CDR3 bases are TGTGCCAGCAGCCAGGCTAGCGCTTACTACAATGAGCAGTTCTTC.

This chain connects TRBV3-1 (or the pseudogene TRBV3-2) to TRBJ2-7; D not resolved. The V gene lost 1 base and the J gene lost 3 bases, with 13 bases spanning the gap. The CDR3 totals 15 residues. Germline values: CDR1 LGHDT, CDR2 YNNKEL (reference sequence). CDR3 nucleotides: TGTGCCAGCAGCCAAGCCCCGAGTCCTCTCTACGAGCAGTACTTC. Amino acids: CASSQAPSPLYEQYF.

The J gene is TRBJ1-2, the V gene TRBV5-1; D is unclear. This CDR3 has 13 residues. CDR1 is SGHRS and CDR2 is YFSETQ in the germline V gene. The ends were cut back, 1 base at V and 6 bases at J, with 10 bases in the middle. In DNA form, the CDR3 reads TGCGCCAGCAGCTTGTTGTGGGGAGATGGCTACACCTTC. Translating gives CASSLLWGDGYTF.

The DNA of the CDR3 is TGTGCCAGCAGCTTGGCGGAGTACAATGAGCAGTTCTTC. As protein: CASSLAEYNEQFF. The chain couples TRBV11-2 to TRBJ2-1; no firm D call. The length of the CDR3 is 13 residues. In germline, CDR1 is SGHAT, CDR2 FQNNGV. Trimming left V 3 bases short and J 4 bases short, with 7 bases between.

This rearrangement joins TRBV5-1 to TRBJ2-1; D unclear. Germline lookup yields CDR1 SGHRS and CDR2 YFSETQ. V lost 1 base and J 2 bases, leaving 10 bases between the germline ends. This CDR3 contains 15 residues. CDR3 protein: CASSLSSPTYNEQFF. In DNA, the CDR3 is TGCGCCAGCAGCTTGAGCTCACCCACCTACAATGAGCAGTTCTTC.

CDR3 sequence reads: CASDKDRGRNQPQHF. The CDR3 DNA follows: TGTGCTAGTGACAAGGACAGGGGTCGCAATCAGCCCCAGCATTTT. The chain links TRBV12-5 to TRBJ1-5; TRBD1 aligns across 9 bases. CDR3 length: 15 residues. J was trimmed by 2 bases and V by 7 bases; bases with no gene match: 6. Germline V CDR1 and CDR2: LGHNT, FRNRAP.

The chain recombines TRBV19 with TRBJ2-1; D may be TRBD2 (6 bases). Germline assignment: CDR1 LNHDA and CDR2 SQIVND (reference sequence). With 5 bases removed from V and 4 bases from J, the gap between germline ends came to 18 bases. CDR3 length: 16 amino acids. CDR3 loop: CASSLQLASVYNEQFF. The CDR3 DNA reads as TGTGCCAGTAGTCTACAATTGGCTAGCGTTTACAATGAGCAGTTCTTC.

This clone showed up just once. This chain joins TRBV4-1 and TRBJ1-1; maybe TRBD1 (5 bases). The CDR3 sequence is 14 residues long. V lost 1 base and J 1 base, leaving 7 bases between the germline ends. Germline V gene lookup returns CDR1 MGHRA and CDR2 YSYEKL. The CDR3 DNA sequence: TGCGCCAGCAGCCAAGGGACAACGAACACTGAAGCTTTCTTT. This translates into CASSQGTTNTEAFF.

The rearrangement uses TRBV30 and TRBJ2-7, with 9 bases aligning to TRBD2. V shed 2 bases and J 2 bases; nucleotides not matched to a gene: 7. This CDR3 spans 15 amino acids. In germline, CDR1 is GTSNPN, CDR2 SVGIG (reference sequence). This CDR3 is CAWSLVAGAPYEQYF. The CDR3 DNA is TGTGCCTGGAGTTTAGTAGCGGGGGCACCCTACGAGCAGTACTTC.

The chain links TRBV6-2 or TRBV6-3 to TRBJ2-3; TRBD2 matches 15 bases. Germline V gene data show CDR1 as MNHEY and CDR2 as SVGEGT. CDR3 length: 18 residues. V dropped 4 bases and J dropped 2; count of bases not matched to a gene: 7. In DNA form, the CDR3 reads TGTGCCAGCAGTTTAGGACTAGCGGGAGGGCCGGACACAGATACGCAGTATTTT. Encoded protein: CASSLGLAGGPDTDTQYF.

The CDR3 DNA sequence: TGTGCCAGCTCCCCGTCCTCGGGAAACACTGAAGCTTTCTTT. This encodes CASSPSSGNTEAFF. The J gene is TRBJ1-1, the V gene TRBV18, with D hard to call. Trimming pared 6 bases from V and 2 bases from J, leaving 13 bases between. Germline lookup yields CDR1 KGHSH and CDR2 LQKENI. The CDR3 spans 14 residues.

The chain uses TRBV7-2 and TRBJ2-5, with a possible D match to TRBD1 (6 bases). CDR1 is SGHTA, CDR2 FQGNSA, per germline. V lost 5 bases and J lost 5, with 12 bases in between. This CDR3 comprises 13 residues. CDR3 amino acids: CASSPTGGETQYF. CDR3 bases: TGTGCCAGCAGCCCGACAGGCGGGGAGACCCAGTACTTC.

V and J are TRBV14 and TRBJ2-7; the D is unclear. CDR3 length: 14 amino acids. Germline CDR1 reads SGHDN; CDR2 reads FVKESK. The V end lost 0 bases, the J end lost 3 bases, and 9 bases lay between the germline ends. CDR3 in DNA: TGTGCCAGCAGCCAAGAACGCGGATACTACGAGCAGTACTTC. Protein: CASSQERGYYEQYF.

Regarding this clone: At the DNA level, this CDR3 is encoded by other sequences in the same sample as well. V usage is TRBV5-1 and J usage is TRBJ2-5; no firm D call. The germline V gene encodes CDR1 SGHRS and CDR2 YFSETQ. The CDR3 runs to 13 residues. V shed 1 base and J shed 2 bases, with 6 bases lying between them. CDR3 residues: CASSLHRQETQYF. CDR3 nucleotide sequence: TGCGCCAGCAGCTTGCACCGACAAGAGACCCAGTACTTC.

The chain recombines TRBV10-2 with TRBJ2-1; 8 nucleotides align to TRBD2. V dropped 6 bases and J dropped 4; count of bases not matched to a gene: 8. Germline values: CDR1 WSHSY, CDR2 SAAADI. This CDR3 is built from 15 residues. DNA of the CDR3: TGCGCCAGCAGGGAGCTAGCGGGCCCTTACAATGAGCAGTTCTTC. Protein product: CASRELAGPYNEQFF.

The CDR3 is CAVLSGGPASNEQFF. CDR3 sequence (DNA): TGTGCCGTACTCTCGGGCGGCCCAGCAAGCAATGAGCAGTTCTTC. This chain joins TRBV2 and TRBJ2-1; D is unresolved. CDR1 is SNHLY and CDR2 is FYNNEI in the germline V gene. This CDR3 spans 15 amino acids. Trimming pared 11 bases from V and 6 bases from J, leaving 23 bases between.

The chain uses TRBV3-1 (or the pseudogene TRBV3-2) and TRBJ2-7, with TRBD2 matching 10 bases. CDR3 length: 17 amino acids. The J segment lost 3 bases and the V segment lost 7 bases, leaving 15 bases of the junction unmatched. Germline V lookup: CDR1 LGHDT, CDR2 YNNKEL (reference sequence). CDR3: CASIEGQREGLDYEQYF. In nucleotides, the CDR3 is TGTGCCAGCATCGAGGGACAGCGGGAGGGCCTTGACTACGAGCAGTACTTC.

This clone has a handful of counts. This chain uses TRBV7-9 with TRBJ2-7; TRBD2 matches 10 bases. CDR1 is SEHNR and CDR2 is FQNEAQ in the germline V gene (reference sequence). V shed 11 bases, J shed 6 bases, and the junction held 7 bases outside the gene matches. The CDR3 covers 12 residues. This CDR3 is CAVGTSDVEQYF. CDR3 nucleotide sequence: TGTGCCGTCGGGACTAGCGACGTCGAGCAGTACTTC.

The V gene is TRBV28, the J gene TRBJ1-2, with 7 positions matching TRBD1. There are 15 residues in the CDR3. Germline V gives CDR1 MDHEN, CDR2 SYDVKM. The V and J ends lost 7 bases and 2 bases, in that order; junction bases with no gene match: 10. The CDR3 reads CASITRRGMNYGYTF. In DNA, the CDR3 is TGTGCCAGCATCACTCGCAGGGGGATGAACTATGGCTACACCTTC.

This chain links TRBV18 with TRBJ1-2; D call uncertain. Germline V CDR1 and CDR2: KGHSH, LQKENI. Trimming took 3 bases from V and 0 from J, leaving 8 bases between them. The CDR3 runs 14 residues. The CDR3 DNA reads as TGTGCCAGCTCACCCAAGTCTGCTAACTATGGCTACACCTTC. This codes for CASSPKSANYGYTF.